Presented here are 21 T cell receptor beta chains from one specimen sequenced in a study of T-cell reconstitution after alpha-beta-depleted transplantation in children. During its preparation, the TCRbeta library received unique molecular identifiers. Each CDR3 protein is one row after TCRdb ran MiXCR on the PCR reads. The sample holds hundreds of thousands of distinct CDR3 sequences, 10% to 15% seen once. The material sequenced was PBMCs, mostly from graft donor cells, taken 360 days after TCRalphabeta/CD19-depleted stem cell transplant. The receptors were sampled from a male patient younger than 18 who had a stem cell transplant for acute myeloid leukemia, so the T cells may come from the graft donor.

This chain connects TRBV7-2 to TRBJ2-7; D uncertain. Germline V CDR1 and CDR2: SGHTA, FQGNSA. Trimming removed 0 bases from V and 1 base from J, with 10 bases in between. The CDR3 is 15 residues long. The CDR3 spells CASSLAGSWSYEQYF. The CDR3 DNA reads TGTGCCAGCAGCTTAGCAGGCTCGTGGTCCTACGAGCAGTACTTC.

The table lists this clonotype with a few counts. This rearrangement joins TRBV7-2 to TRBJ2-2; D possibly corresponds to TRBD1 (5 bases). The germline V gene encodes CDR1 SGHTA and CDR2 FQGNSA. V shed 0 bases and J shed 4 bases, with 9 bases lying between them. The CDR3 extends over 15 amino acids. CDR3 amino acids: CASSLALGVTGELFF. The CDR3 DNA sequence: TGTGCCAGCAGCTTAGCCCTAGGGGTCACCGGGGAGCTGTTTTTT.

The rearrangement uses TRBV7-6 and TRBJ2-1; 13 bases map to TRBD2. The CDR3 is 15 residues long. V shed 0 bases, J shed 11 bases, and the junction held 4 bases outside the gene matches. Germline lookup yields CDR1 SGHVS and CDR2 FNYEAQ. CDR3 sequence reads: CASSLAGGTSGKQFF. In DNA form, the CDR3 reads TGTGCCAGCAGCTTAGCGGGAGGGACTAGCGGGAAGCAGTTCTTC.

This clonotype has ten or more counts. The CDR3 is CASSREGSYNSPLHF. The CDR3 DNA is TGTGCCAGCAGCCGAGAGGGGTCCTATAATTCACCCCTCCACTTT. The V and J genes are TRBV9 and TRBJ1-6; possibly TRBD1 for D (5 bases). This CDR3 has 15 residues. Germline V CDR1 and CDR2: SGDLS, YYNGEE. V dropped 4 bases and J dropped 1 base, with 9 bases sitting between them.

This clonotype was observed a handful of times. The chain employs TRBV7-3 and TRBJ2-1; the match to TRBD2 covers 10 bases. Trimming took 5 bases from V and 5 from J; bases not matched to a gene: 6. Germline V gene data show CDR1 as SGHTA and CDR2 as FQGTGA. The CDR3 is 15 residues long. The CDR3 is CASSIRTSGNNEQFF. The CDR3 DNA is TGTGCCAGCAGCATACGGACTAGCGGAAACAATGAGCAGTTCTTC.

The CDR3, as DNA: TGCGCCAGCAGCCAAGATATAACTAGCGGGAGATGGAGGACCGGGGAGCTGTTTTTT. It is translated as CASSQDITSGRWRTGELFF. The chain employs TRBV4-1 and TRBJ2-2; 11 bases align to TRBD2. With 0 bases clipped from V and 5 bases from J, the junction kept 11 bases outside the gene matches. CDR3 length equals 19 residues. Germline V CDR1 and CDR2: MGHRA, YSYEKL.

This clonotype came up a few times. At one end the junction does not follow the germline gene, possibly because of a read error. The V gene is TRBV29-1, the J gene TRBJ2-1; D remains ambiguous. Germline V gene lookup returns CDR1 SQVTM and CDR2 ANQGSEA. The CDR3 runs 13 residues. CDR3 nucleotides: TGCAGCGTAGAAGAGCGCCACTACAATGAGCAGTTCTTC. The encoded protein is CSVEERHYNEQFF.

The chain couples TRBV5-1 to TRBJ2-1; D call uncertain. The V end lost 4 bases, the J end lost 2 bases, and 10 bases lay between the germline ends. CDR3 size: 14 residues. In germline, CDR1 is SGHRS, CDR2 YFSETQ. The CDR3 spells CASSLKSAYNEQFF. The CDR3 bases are TGCGCCAGCAGCCTGAAGAGCGCCTACAATGAGCAGTTCTTC.

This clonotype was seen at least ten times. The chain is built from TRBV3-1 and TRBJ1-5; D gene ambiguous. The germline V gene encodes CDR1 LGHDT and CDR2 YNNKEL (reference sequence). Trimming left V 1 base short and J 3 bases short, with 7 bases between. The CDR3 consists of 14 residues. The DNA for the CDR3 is TGTGCCAGCAGCCAAGTGAGGGACAATCAGCCCCAGCATTTT. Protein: CASSQVRDNQPQHF.

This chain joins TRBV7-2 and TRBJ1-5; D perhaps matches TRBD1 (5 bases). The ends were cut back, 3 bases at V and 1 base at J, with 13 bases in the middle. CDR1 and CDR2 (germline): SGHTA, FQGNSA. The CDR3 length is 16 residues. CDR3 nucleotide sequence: TGTGCCAGCAGCTTTGGCCGGGCAGGGAGCAATCAGCCCCAGCATTTT. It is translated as CASSFGRAGSNQPQHF.

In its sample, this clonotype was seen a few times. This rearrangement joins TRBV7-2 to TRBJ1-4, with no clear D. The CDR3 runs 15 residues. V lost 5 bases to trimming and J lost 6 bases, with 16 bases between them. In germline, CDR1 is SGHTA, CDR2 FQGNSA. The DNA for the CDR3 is TGTGCCAGCAGCCGACATCGGGCATGGGATGAAAAACTGTTTTTT. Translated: CASSRHRAWDEKLFF.

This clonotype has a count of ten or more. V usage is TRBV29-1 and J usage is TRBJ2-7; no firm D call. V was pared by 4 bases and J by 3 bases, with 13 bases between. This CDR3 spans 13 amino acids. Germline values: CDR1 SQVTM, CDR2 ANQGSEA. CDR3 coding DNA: TGCAGCGTTGTGTTAGGCGGTAACTACGAGCAGTACTTC. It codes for CSVVLGGNYEQYF.

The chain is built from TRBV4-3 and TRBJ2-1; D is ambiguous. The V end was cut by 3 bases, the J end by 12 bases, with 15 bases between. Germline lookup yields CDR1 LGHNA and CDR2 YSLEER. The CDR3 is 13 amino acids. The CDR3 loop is CASSHQVASGQFF. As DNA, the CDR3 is TGCGCCAGCAGCCACCAGGTCGCTTCGGGGCAGTTCTTC.

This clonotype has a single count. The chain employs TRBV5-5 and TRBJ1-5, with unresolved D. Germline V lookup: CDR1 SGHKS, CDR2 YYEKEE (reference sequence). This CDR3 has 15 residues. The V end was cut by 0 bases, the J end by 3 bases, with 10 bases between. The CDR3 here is CASSLAVRDNQPQHF. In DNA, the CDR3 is TGTGCCAGCAGCTTGGCCGTAAGGGACAATCAGCCCCAGCATTTT.

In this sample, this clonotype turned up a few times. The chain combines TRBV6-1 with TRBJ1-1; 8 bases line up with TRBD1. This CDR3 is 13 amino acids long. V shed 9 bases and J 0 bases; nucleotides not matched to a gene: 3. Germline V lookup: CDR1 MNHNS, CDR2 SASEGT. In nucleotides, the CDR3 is TGTGCCAGTTACAGGGGGATGAACACTGAAGCTTTCTTT. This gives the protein CASYRGMNTEAFF.

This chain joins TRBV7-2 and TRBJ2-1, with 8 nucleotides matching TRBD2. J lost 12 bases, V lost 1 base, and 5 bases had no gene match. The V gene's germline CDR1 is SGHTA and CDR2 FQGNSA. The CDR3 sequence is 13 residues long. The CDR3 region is CASSLDAGGRQFF. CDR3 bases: TGTGCCAGCAGCTTAGATGCGGGAGGAAGGCAGTTCTTC.

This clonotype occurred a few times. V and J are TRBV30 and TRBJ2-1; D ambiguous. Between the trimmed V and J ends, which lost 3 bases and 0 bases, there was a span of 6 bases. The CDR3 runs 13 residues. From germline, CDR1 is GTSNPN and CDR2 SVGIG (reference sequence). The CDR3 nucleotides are TGTGCCTGGAGCTCGAGCTCCTACAATGAGCAGTTCTTC. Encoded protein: CAWSSSSYNEQFF.

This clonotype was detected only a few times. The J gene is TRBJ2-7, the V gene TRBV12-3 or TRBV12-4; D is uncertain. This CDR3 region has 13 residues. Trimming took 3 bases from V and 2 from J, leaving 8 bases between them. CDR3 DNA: TGTGCCAGCAGTTTTCAGGCGCCCTACGAGCAGTACTTC. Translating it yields CASSFQAPYEQYF.

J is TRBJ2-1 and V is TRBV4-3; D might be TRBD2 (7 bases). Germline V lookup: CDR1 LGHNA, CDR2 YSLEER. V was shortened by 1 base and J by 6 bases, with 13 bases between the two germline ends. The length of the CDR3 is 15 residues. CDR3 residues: CASSQAGGGGNEQFF. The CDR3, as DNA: TGCGCCAGCAGCCAAGCCGGAGGGGGGGGCAATGAGCAGTTCTTC.

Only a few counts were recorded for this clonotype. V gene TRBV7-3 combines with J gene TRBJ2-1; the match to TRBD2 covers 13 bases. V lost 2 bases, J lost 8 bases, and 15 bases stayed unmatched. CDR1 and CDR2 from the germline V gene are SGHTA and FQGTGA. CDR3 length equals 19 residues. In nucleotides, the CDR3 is TGTGCCAGCAGCTTATTCACTCCCATCCCGGGACTAGCGGGGTATGAGCAGTTCTTC. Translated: CASSLFTPIPGLAGYEQFF.

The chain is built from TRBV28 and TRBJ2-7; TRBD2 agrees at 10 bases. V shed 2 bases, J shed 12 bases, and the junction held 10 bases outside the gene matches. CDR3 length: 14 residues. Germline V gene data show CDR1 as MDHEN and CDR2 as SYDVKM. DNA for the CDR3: TGTGCCAGCAGTTTAAGGGGACTAGCGCGAGCCCCGTACTTC. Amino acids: CASSLRGLARAPYF. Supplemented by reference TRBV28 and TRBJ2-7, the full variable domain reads DVKVTQSSRYLVKRTGEKVFLECVQDMDHENMFWYRQDPGLGLRLIYFSYDVKMKEKGDIPEGYSVSREKKERFSLILESASTNQTSMYLCASSLRGLARAPYFGPGTRLTVT.